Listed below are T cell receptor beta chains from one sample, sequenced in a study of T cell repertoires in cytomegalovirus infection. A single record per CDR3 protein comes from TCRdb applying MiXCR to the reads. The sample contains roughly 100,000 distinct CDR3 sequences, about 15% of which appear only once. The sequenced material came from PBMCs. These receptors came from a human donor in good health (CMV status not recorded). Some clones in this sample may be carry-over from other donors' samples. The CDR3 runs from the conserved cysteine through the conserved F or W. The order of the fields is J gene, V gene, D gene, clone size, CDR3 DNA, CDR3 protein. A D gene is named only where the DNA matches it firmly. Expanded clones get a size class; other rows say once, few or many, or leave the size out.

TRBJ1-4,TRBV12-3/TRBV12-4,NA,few,TGTGCCAGCAGCTTCTTACAGGGAGAAAAACTGTTTTTT,CASSFLQGEKLFF
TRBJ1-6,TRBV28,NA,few,TGTGCCAGCAGTTTAGTGGGTTCACCCCTCCACTTT,CASSLVGSPLHF
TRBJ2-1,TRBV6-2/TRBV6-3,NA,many,TGTGCCAGCAGTCCTGAAGGGGCTGGAAACTACAATGAGCAGTTCTTC,CASSPEGAGNYNEQFF
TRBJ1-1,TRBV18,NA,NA,TGTGCCAGCTCACCCTCGGACGTAGGGTACACTGAAGCTTTCTTT,CASSPSDVGYTEAFF
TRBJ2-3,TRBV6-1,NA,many,TGTGCCAGCGGGGGGACAGATACGCAGTATTTT,CASGGTDTQYF
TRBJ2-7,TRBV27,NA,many,TGTGCCAGCAGTGCAGGGACCAACGAGCAGTACTTC,CASSAGTNEQYF
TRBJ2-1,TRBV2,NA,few,TGTGCCAGCAGTGAAGGGACAGTGGATGAGCAGTTCTTC,CASSEGTVDEQFF
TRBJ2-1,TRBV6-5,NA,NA,TGTGCCAGCAGTATCGGCAATGAGCAGTTCTTC,CASSIGNEQFF
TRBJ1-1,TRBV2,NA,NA,TGTGCCAGCAGGCCCGAACTATACACTGAAGCTTTCTTT,CASRPELYTEAFF
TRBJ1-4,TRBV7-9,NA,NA,TGTGCCGGTACGGCGTCGAATGAAAAACTGTTTTTT,CAGTASNEKLFF
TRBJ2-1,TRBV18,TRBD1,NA,TGTGCCAGCCGGGACAGGGACCGCAATGAGCAGTTCTTC,CASRDRDRNEQFF